The sample holds many counts of the clone carrying this T cell receptor (beta chain). The antigen remains unidentified. A universal primer site was incorporated via template switching, and the cDNA contained unique molecular identifiers. TCRdb reprocessed the 5' RACE reads via MiXCR and lists one record per CDR3 protein. The data hold about 660,000 distinct CDR3 sequences, with more than 6.5% observed a single time. This sample was included in a study of identical twins. Study-wide results and caveats: The abundant beta clonotypes from cord blood had fewer insertions, and memory repertoires had none of this.

Trimming removed 0 bases from V and 9 bases from J; junction bases left unmatched: 7. Per the germline V gene, CDR1 is DFQATT and CDR2 is SNEGSKA (reference sequence). The CDR3 sequence is 14 residues long. These data also featured in a second study, about yellow fever vaccine responses in identical twins.

The source material was PBMCs. This chain joins TRBV20-1 and TRBJ2-1; 8 nucleotides agree with TRBD2. The TCR sequence derives from a young woman in good health. DNA of the CDR3: TGCAGTGCTAGAGATCCAGGACTAGCTTTTGAGCAGTTCTTC. Translated, it gives CSARDPGLAFEQFF.